The 5 T cell receptor beta chains in this list originate from one sample, sequenced in a study of neoadjuvant anti-PD-1 for oral cavity cancer. The table came from immunoSEQ multiplex PCR; TCRdb's copy has only in-frame clones and leaves some out. This sample has 14,000 or so clones; roughly three fifths occur once, and the top ten carry less than 3%. The sequencing used PBMCs, collected before nivolumab (anti-PD-1) treatment. Receptors were obtained from a person aged 40 to 85 with oral cavity squamous cell carcinoma.

The chain uses TRBV5-1 and TRBJ2-7, with 7 positions matching TRBD1. Germline values: CDR1 SGHRS, CDR2 YFSETQ. Losses at the gene ends were 0 bases for V and 0 bases for J; bases not matched to a gene: 3. CDR3 size: 15 residues. The CDR3 nucleotides are TGCGCCAGCAGCTTGGGGGGACAGAGCTCCTACGAGCAGTACTTC. Its protein is CASSLGGQSSYEQYF. The full variable domain, its missing parts supplied by reference TRBV5-1 and TRBJ2-7, is KAGVTQTPRYLIKTRGQQVTLSCSPISGHRSVSWYQQTPGQGLQFLFEYFSETQRNKGNFPGRFSGRQFSNSRSEMNVSTLELGDSALYLCASSLGGQSSYEQYFGPGTRLTVT.

A few counts support this clone. The chain is built from TRBV19 and TRBJ2-7; 7 nucleotides align to TRBD1. V lost 5 bases and J lost 1; bases outside the gene matches: 11. The CDR3 has 16 amino acids. The germline V gene encodes CDR1 LNHDA and CDR2 SQIVND (reference sequence). The chain's CDR3 is CASSLSGTVVSYEQYF. The CDR3 DNA follows: TGTGCCAGTAGTCTCTCCGGGACAGTTGTGTCCTACGAGCAGTACTTC.

The J gene is TRBJ2-4, the V gene TRBV5-1, with TRBD2 as a possible D gene (6 bases). V gave up 4 bases and J gave up 1 base, with 18 bases separating them. CDR1 is SGHRS, CDR2 YFSETQ, per germline. The CDR3 is 17 residues long. CDR3: CASSPGELALAKNIQYF. DNA for the CDR3: TGCGCCAGCAGCCCCGGGGAACTAGCTCTGGCCAAAAACATTCAGTACTTC.

This clone was detected a few times. CDR3 in DNA: TGTGCCAGCAGCGTCGAAGGGGGCACTGGAAACACCATATATTTT. Its protein is CASSVEGGTGNTIYF. The V gene is TRBV9, the J gene TRBJ1-3; TRBD1 matches at 7 bases. CDR3 length: 15 amino acids. Germline V CDR1 and CDR2: SGDLS, YYNGEE. After removal of 2 bases from V and 2 bases from J, the junction contained 4 bases not matched to a gene. The whole variable domain, remainder taken from reference TRBV9 and TRBJ1-3, is DSGVTQTPKHLITATGQRVTLRCSPRSGDLSVYWYQQSLDQGLQFLIQYYNGEERAKGNILERFSAQQFPDLHSELNLSSLELGDSALYFCASSVEGGTGNTIYFGEGSWLTVV.

This clone came up a few times. V gene TRBV6-1 combines with J gene TRBJ1-6; perhaps TRBD1 as D (5 bases). The CDR3 totals 15 residues. Germline loops: CDR1 MNHNS, CDR2 SASEGT. The germline V and J ends were trimmed by 5 bases and 8 bases, with 16 bases remaining between them. CDR3 nucleotide sequence: TGTGCCAGCAGTTTCACCGGGACCAGGGATTCACCCCTCCACTTT. As protein: CASSFTGTRDSPLHF.